This entry lists 16 T cell receptor beta chains sequenced from one sample in a study of control samples from healthy donors and cancer patients (dated by TCRdb to 2019 to 2021). Libraries were built with the immunoSEQ multiplex PCR assay. This immuneACCESS table, as held by TCRdb, lists in-frame sequences with V and J called but not all clones. Of the missing ones, under half trace to an unresolved V gene in checked studies; the others have no known cause. This sample is represented by under 150,000 clones; around nine tenths of them were singletons. The ten largest clones take up 2% to 3% of the sample. Input material: blood. These receptors were collected from a woman in her 70s in good health.

This clone was seen a single time. The chain couples TRBV3-1 (or the pseudogene TRBV3-2) to TRBJ2-4; tentatively, D is TRBD1 (8 bases). The germline V gene has CDR1 LGHDT and CDR2 YNNKEL (reference sequence). The CDR3 has 17 amino acids. The V gene lost 1 base and the J gene lost 7 bases, with 20 bases spanning the gap. The CDR3 nucleotides are TGTGCCAGCAGCCAAGGGACAGGGCAGGGGGGGTGGAACATTCAGTACTTC. Its translation: CASSQGTGQGGWNIQYF.

The V and J genes are TRBV7-8 and TRBJ2-1; tentatively, D is TRBD1 (6 bases). This CDR3 contains 14 residues. Germline V gene lookup returns CDR1 SGHVS and CDR2 FQNEAQ. V lost 5 bases and J lost 5, with 13 bases in between. This chain's CDR3 is CASSLGGVDNEQFF. CDR3 sequence (DNA): TGTGCCAGCAGCCTAGGGGGAGTCGACAATGAGCAGTTCTTC. Complete variable domain (other parts from reference TRBV7-8 and TRBJ2-1): GAGVSQSPRYKVAKRGQDVALRCDPISGHVSLFWYQQALGQGPEFLTYFQNEAQLDKSGLPSDRFFAERPEGSVSTLKIQRTQQEDSAVYLCASSLGGVDNEQFFGPGTRLTVL.

The V and J genes are TRBV29-1 and TRBJ2-7; D might be TRBD2 (5 bases). The germline gives CDR1 SQVTM, CDR2 ANQGSEA. CDR3 length equals 14 residues. Trimming took off 0 bases at V and 3 bases at J, with 12 bases between the two ends. In DNA, the CDR3 is TGCAGCGTTGAAGATCGGACGGCGGGCTACGAGCAGTACTTC. Amino acids: CSVEDRTAGYEQYF.

The chain is built from TRBV4-3 and TRBJ2-7; D remains ambiguous. In germline, CDR1 is LGHNA, CDR2 YSLEER. With 0 bases removed from V and 0 bases from J, the gap between germline ends came to 6 bases. This CDR3 has 14 residues. CDR3 DNA sequence: TGCGCCAGCAGCCAAGAGCCCACCTCCTACGAGCAGTACTTC. Translating gives CASSQEPTSYEQYF.

J is TRBJ2-5 and V is TRBV7-9, with 9 nucleotides matching TRBD2. Germline CDR1 is SEHNR and CDR2 is FQNEAQ (reference sequence). V dropped 3 bases and J dropped 4; count of bases not matched to a gene: 15. This CDR3 comprises 18 residues. The CDR3 loop reads CASSFRGQTRGGRETQYF. For the CDR3, the DNA is TGTGCCAGCAGCTTTCGGGGCCAGACGCGGGGGGGCCGAGAGACCCAGTACTTC.

This clone was detected only once. At one of its ends the junction is not consistent with the germline gene, which may arise from a read error. This chain links TRBV5-1 with TRBJ2-6, with a tentative D call TRBD1 (5 bases). This CDR3 region has 16 residues. Looked up from germline, CDR1 is SGHRS and CDR2 is YFSETQ. As DNA, the CDR3 is TGCGCCAGCAGCTTGGGGACACTCTCTGAGGCCAACGTCCTGACTTTC. This sequence encodes CASSLGTLSEANVLTF.

This clone has more than one count but fewer than ten. The V gene is TRBV6-5, the J gene TRBJ2-6; a weak D match, TRBD2 (6 bases). Germline V gives CDR1 MNHEY, CDR2 SVGAGI. CDR3 length: 16 residues. The V end lost 0 bases, the J end lost 4 bases, and 10 bases lay between the germline ends. CDR3 protein: CASSYSGGAGANVLTF. For the CDR3, the DNA is TGTGCCAGCAGTTACTCGGGCGGGGCAGGGGCCAACGTCCTGACTTTC.

The chain employs TRBV18 and TRBJ1-2; 7 bases match TRBD1. CDR3 length equals 15 residues. The V gene end was trimmed by 3 bases and the J gene end by 2 bases; junction bases not matched to a gene: 6. Germline loops: CDR1 KGHSH, CDR2 LQKENI. CDR3 DNA sequence: TGTGCCAGCTCACCCTCCGGACAGGCCAACTATGGCTACACCTTC. Protein product: CASSPSGQANYGYTF.

The chain recombines TRBV7-9 with TRBJ2-7; D is possibly TRBD1 (5 bases). The CDR3 extends over 13 amino acids. Germline V gene sequence: CDR1 SEHNR, CDR2 FQNEAQ (reference sequence). V was trimmed by 5 bases and J by 3 bases, leaving 11 bases between them. CDR3 DNA: TGTGCCAGCAGCCGAGATACAGGCTACGAGCAGTACTTC. It translates to CASSRDTGYEQYF.

This chain connects TRBV19 to TRBJ1-5, with 9 bases fitting TRBD1. V was pared by 5 bases and J by 2 bases, with 7 bases of the junction left unmatched. CDR1 is LNHDA, CDR2 SQIVND, per germline (reference sequence). The CDR3 extends over 16 amino acids. The CDR3 protein is CASSVQQGARNQPQHF. For the CDR3, the DNA is TGTGCCAGTAGTGTTCAACAGGGGGCGCGCAATCAGCCCCAGCATTTT.

A word on this clone: The junction and the germline gene differ at one end; a read error may be behind it. This chain links TRBV4-1 with TRBJ1-2; D is possibly TRBD1 (5 bases). The CDR3 length is 14 residues. Germline loops: CDR1 MGHRA, CDR2 YSYEKL. The CDR3 is CASSHNSMTGDLSF. CDR3 nucleotide sequence: TGCGCCAGCAGCCATAACTCAATGACGGGGGACCTCTCCTTC.

The V call is TRBV6-6, the J call TRBJ2-7; 8 nucleotides match TRBD1. V lost 0 bases, J lost 1 base, and 2 bases stayed unmatched. This CDR3 spans 15 amino acids. Per the germline V gene, CDR1 is MNHNY and CDR2 is SVGAGI (reference sequence). CDR3 in DNA: TGTGCCAGCAGTTACTCATGGACAGGGTCCTACGAGCAGTACTTC. Translated: CASSYSWTGSYEQYF.

The chain combines TRBV6-1 with TRBJ1-6; D is uncertain. The V and J ends lost 3 bases and 2 bases respectively, with 2 bases between them. The CDR3 consists of 13 residues. Germline V gene data show CDR1 as MNHNS and CDR2 as SASEGT. The CDR3 loop is CASSDPYNSPLHF. CDR3 bases: TGTGCCAGCAGTGACCCCTATAATTCACCCCTCCACTTT.

The chain carries TRBV19 and TRBJ2-7; tentatively, D is TRBD2 (6 bases). Germline CDR1 reads LNHDA; CDR2 reads SQIVND (reference sequence). The CDR3 is made up of 14 amino acids. The V end was cut by 4 bases, the J end by 3 bases, with 13 bases between. The CDR3 region has the DNA TGTGCCAGTAGTACGGCGGGGTGGGACTACGAGCAGTACTTC. This translates into CASSTAGWDYEQYF.

This rearrangement joins TRBV27 to TRBJ2-7, with D possibly matching TRBD1 (6 bases). Trimming removed 3 bases at V and 2 bases at J, with 14 bases between. Germline V gene data show CDR1 as MNHEY and CDR2 as SMNVEV (reference sequence). The CDR3 contains 15 residues. CDR3 DNA sequence: TGTGCCAGCAGTTTTATTGACAGGACAACCTACGAGCAGTACTTC. Protein sequence: CASSFIDRTTYEQYF.

The rearrangement links TRBV6-6 to TRBJ2-5, with D perhaps matching TRBD1 (6 bases). The CDR3 covers 16 residues. The V end lost 0 bases, the J end lost 0 bases, and 11 bases lay between the germline ends. Germline lookup yields CDR1 MNHNY and CDR2 SVGAGI (reference sequence). CDR3 in DNA: TGTGCCAGCAGTTACTCTCGACAGGAAAACCAAGAGACCCAGTACTTC. The encoded protein is CASSYSRQENQETQYF.